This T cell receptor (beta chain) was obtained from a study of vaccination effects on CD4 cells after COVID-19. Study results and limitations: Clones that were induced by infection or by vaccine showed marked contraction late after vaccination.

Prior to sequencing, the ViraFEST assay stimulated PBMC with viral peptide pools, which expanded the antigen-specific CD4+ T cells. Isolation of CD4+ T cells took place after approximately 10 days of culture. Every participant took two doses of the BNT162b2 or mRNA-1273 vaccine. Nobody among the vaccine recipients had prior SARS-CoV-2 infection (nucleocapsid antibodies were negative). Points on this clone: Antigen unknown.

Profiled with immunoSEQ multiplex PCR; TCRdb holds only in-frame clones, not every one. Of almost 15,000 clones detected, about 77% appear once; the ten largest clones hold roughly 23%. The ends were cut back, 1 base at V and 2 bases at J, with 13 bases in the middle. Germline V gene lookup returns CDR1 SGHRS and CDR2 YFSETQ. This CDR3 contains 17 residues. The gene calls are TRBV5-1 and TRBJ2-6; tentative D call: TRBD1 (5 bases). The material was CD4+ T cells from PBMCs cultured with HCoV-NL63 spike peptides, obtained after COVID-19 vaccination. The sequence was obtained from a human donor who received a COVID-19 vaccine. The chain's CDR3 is CASSLRQGVAGANVLTF. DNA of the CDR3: TGCGCCAGCAGCTTGAGGCAGGGCGTCGCTGGGGCCAACGTCCTGACTTTC.